This T cell receptor (beta chain) was captured in a study of cytomegalovirus exposure and HLA in healthy donors. Study details: Membership in the Caucasian-associated ancestry cluster was found for 65% to 85% of almost 400 genotyped donors. The study, taken as a whole, reports: In vitro data verified a few CMV-associated chains as specific for CMV antigens.

Trimming took 4 bases from V and 5 from J; bases not matched to a gene: 2. Per the germline V gene, CDR1 is MNHEY and CDR2 is SVGAGI. CDR3 size: 14 residues. This clone was counted only a few times. What it binds is not known. The PCR contained 60 Vbeta and 13 Jbeta primers. How the authors handled the data: About 12 million shared chains were among the approximately 80 million unique TCR beta chains that a later analysis counted. Only in-frame clones appear in the TCRdb table, and some are missing; sequencing was by immunoSEQ multiplex PCR. The D gene and trimming were derived from the DNA, and the V and J assignments and clone size from that table. The data hold roughly 97,000 clones, with 10% observed a single time.

The clonotype originates from a middle-aged man in good health and CMV-seropositive. The material sequenced was PBMCs. The chain couples TRBV6-5 to TRBJ2-5; 12 positions agree with TRBD2. The CDR3 spells CASSFTSGRETQYF. The CDR3 DNA reads TGTGCCAGCAGTTTTACTAGCGGGAGGGAGACCCAGTACTTC.